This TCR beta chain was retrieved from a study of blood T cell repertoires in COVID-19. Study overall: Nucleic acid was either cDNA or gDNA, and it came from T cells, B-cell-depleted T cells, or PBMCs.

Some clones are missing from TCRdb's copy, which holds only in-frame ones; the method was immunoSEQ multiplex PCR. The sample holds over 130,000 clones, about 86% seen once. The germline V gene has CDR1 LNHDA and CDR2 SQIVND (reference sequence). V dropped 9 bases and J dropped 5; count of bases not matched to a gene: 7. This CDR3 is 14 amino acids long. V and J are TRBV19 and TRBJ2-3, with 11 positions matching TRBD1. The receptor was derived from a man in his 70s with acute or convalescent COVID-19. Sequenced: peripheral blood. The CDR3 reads CASLDRGRGDTQYF. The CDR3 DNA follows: TGTGCCAGCCTGGACAGGGGGCGCGGAGATACGCAGTATTTT.